The 22 T cell receptor beta chains in this list originate from one sample, sequenced in a study of blood T cell repertoires in COVID-19. Only in-frame clones appear in the TCRdb table, and some are missing; sequencing was by immunoSEQ multiplex PCR. The sample shows a few hundred thousand clones, approximately 83% of them seen only once. The sequenced sample consisted of peripheral blood. These receptors were obtained from a woman aged 30 to 39 who had recovered from COVID-19.

CDR3 in DNA: TGTGCCAGCAGTTTACAGTTAAGCTACGAGCAGTACTTC. Protein product: CASSLQLSYEQYF. The chain joins TRBV28 to TRBJ2-7; D is ambiguous. This CDR3 contains 13 residues. The ends were cut back, 2 bases at V and 3 bases at J, with 8 bases in the middle. Germline V CDR1 and CDR2: MDHEN, SYDVKM.

This sequence joins TRBV7-3 and TRBJ2-2; 7 positions agree with TRBD2. CDR3 length: 19 amino acids. V gave up 0 bases and J gave up 0 bases; unmatched junction bases: 10. Germline lookup yields CDR1 SGHTA and CDR2 FQGTGA. For the CDR3, the DNA is TGTGCCAGCAGCTTAACGGTTAGCGGACTAGACGCGAACACCGGGGAGCTGTTTTTT. Its protein product is CASSLTVSGLDANTGELFF.

The rearrangement joins TRBV3-1 (or the pseudogene TRBV3-2) to TRBJ1-2, with 7 bases fitting TRBD1. Germline assignment: CDR1 LGHDT and CDR2 YNNKEL (reference sequence). The CDR3 runs to 13 residues. V shed 3 bases, J shed 8 bases, and the junction held 6 bases outside the gene matches. The CDR3: CASSHQGGQGYTF. CDR3 nucleotide sequence: TGTGCCAGCAGCCATCAAGGGGGCCAGGGCTACACCTTC.

V gene TRBV18 combines with J gene TRBJ1-4; possibly TRBD1 for D (5 bases). The ends were cut back, 5 bases at V and 13 bases at J, with 17 bases in the middle. The germline CDR1 and CDR2 sequences are KGHSH and LQKENI. CDR3 length equals 13 residues. CDR3 region: CASSKGRTGGLFF. The CDR3 nucleotides read TGTGCCAGCTCAAAGGGACGGACGGGGGGACTGTTTTTT.

The V call is TRBV3-1 (or the pseudogene TRBV3-2), the J call TRBJ2-1, with a weak D call TRBD2 (5 bases). This CDR3 is built from 13 residues. V shed 3 bases and J shed 10 bases, with 13 bases lying between them. Looked up from germline, CDR1 is LGHDT and CDR2 is YNNKEL (reference sequence). The CDR3 DNA is TGTGCCAGCAGCCAGATTAGTAGGGAGGAGCAGTTCTTC. Protein sequence: CASSQISREEQFF.

V and J are TRBV10-3 and TRBJ1-1; D is ambiguous. The V end was cut by 6 bases, the J end by 10 bases, with 18 bases between. The germline CDR1 and CDR2 sequences are ENHRY and SYGVKD. The CDR3 consists of 13 residues. CDR3 in amino acids: CAISGSTGDVAFF. The CDR3, as DNA: TGTGCCATCAGCGGTTCAACGGGAGACGTAGCTTTCTTT.

The chain has TRBV12-3 or TRBV12-4 and TRBJ1-2, with D possibly matching TRBD1 (6 bases). Trimming took off 2 bases at V and 4 bases at J, with 8 bases between the two ends. The CDR3 sequence is 13 residues long. The CDR3 DNA follows: TGTGCCAGCAGTTTAATACAGGGCTATGGCTACACCTTC. Its translation: CASSLIQGYGYTF.

Concerning this clone itself: The sample carries other DNA sequences with the same CDR3. The chain joins TRBV9 to TRBJ2-6; 8 bases line up with TRBD1. Germline V CDR1 and CDR2: SGDLS, YYNGEE. CDR3 size: 15 residues. Trimming at V came to 3 bases and at J to 2 bases, leaving 1 base not matched to a gene. CDR3 in amino acids: CASSGTGTGANVLTF. The DNA of the CDR3 is TGTGCCAGCAGCGGGACAGGGACTGGGGCCAACGTCCTGACTTTC.

This clone was counted a single time. V is TRBV27 and J is TRBJ1-1; 10 nucleotides match TRBD1. The CDR3 spans 14 residues. Germline loops: CDR1 MNHEY, CDR2 SMNVEV (reference sequence). V gave up 7 bases and J gave up 1 base; unmatched junction bases: 3. CDR3 residues: CASTRTGGNTEAFF. In nucleotides, the CDR3 is TGTGCCAGCACCAGGACAGGGGGGAACACTGAAGCTTTCTTT.

The chain has TRBV7-2 and TRBJ1-1; D gene uncertain. CDR3 length equals 15 residues. V shed 1 base and J shed 5 bases, with 14 bases lying between them. Per the germline V gene, CDR1 is SGHTA and CDR2 is FQGNSA. The CDR3 loop is CASSLGGTRGTEAFF. The CDR3, as DNA: TGTGCCAGCAGCTTAGGGGGAACCCGAGGGACTGAAGCTTTCTTT.

The chain links TRBV7-5 to TRBJ1-2; TRBD1 is the table's D call, not checked against the DNA. TRBV7-5 is a pseudogene segment. This CDR3 spans 14 amino acids. CDR3 region: CARSPGQGAGGYTF. The CDR3 DNA reads TGTGCCAGAAGCCCCGGACAGGGGGCAGGTGGCTACACCTTC.

V gene TRBV2 combines with J gene TRBJ2-1, with no clear D. The CDR3 is 13 residues long. Germline assignment: CDR1 SNHLY and CDR2 FYNNEI. V lost 4 bases to trimming and J lost 4 bases, with 8 bases between them. In nucleotides, the CDR3 is TGTGCCAGCAGTGGCGGCGGTTACAATGAGCAGTTCTTC. Its translation is CASSGGGYNEQFF.

The rearrangement links TRBV28 to TRBJ1-1; D remains unclear. Germline V gene lookup returns CDR1 MDHEN and CDR2 SYDVKM. The CDR3 runs 14 residues. V dropped 7 bases and J dropped 1 base, with 13 bases sitting between them. DNA of the CDR3: TGTGCCAGCACTATATTGTCAGGGAACACTGAAGCTTTCTTT. Encoded protein: CASTILSGNTEAFF.

The chain carries TRBV19 and TRBJ2-2; a weak D match, TRBD2 (7 bases). V shed 5 bases and J shed 7 bases, with 17 bases lying between them. Germline CDR1 LNHDA, CDR2 SQIVND (reference sequence). The CDR3 extends over 15 amino acids. CDR3 sequence: CASSGTGTTGGELFF. The CDR3, as DNA: TGTGCCAGTAGTGGCACAGGGACTACTGGCGGGGAGCTGTTTTTT.

The chain combines TRBV9 with TRBJ2-7; TRBD2 might be the D (5 bases). Trimming cost V 0 bases and J 0 bases, with 13 bases left between them. Germline CDR1 reads SGDLS; CDR2 reads YYNGEE. This CDR3 has 16 residues. The chain's CDR3 is CASSVGADFSSYEQYF. The CDR3 coding sequence is TGTGCCAGCAGCGTAGGAGCGGATTTCAGCTCCTACGAGCAGTACTTC.

This chain joins TRBV21-1 and TRBJ2-7; TRBD2, as called in the table, went unchecked against the DNA. TRBV21-1 is recorded as a pseudogene. There are 16 residues in the CDR3. In nucleotides, the CDR3 is TGTGCCAGCAGCAGTCGGACGGACTTGAAACTTCACGAGCAGTACTTC. This gives the protein CASSSRTDLKLHEQYF.

The rearrangement joins TRBV13 to TRBJ2-1, with D tentatively TRBD1 (7 bases). This CDR3 comprises 17 residues. Trimming left V 5 bases short and J 6 bases short, with 23 bases between. The germline V gene has CDR1 PRHDT and CDR2 FYEKMQ (reference sequence). CDR3: CASSTAAGTPGGNEQFF. The CDR3 coding sequence is TGTGCCAGCAGCACCGCAGCCGGGACTCCAGGGGGCAATGAGCAGTTCTTC.

This chain connects TRBV7-9 to TRBJ1-4; 8 bases fit TRBD1. CDR3 length: 15 amino acids. CDR1 and CDR2 (germline): SEHNR, FQNEAQ (reference sequence). With V trimmed by 5 bases and J by 4 bases, 6 bases remained unmatched. The CDR3: CASSLRGQDNEKLFF. The CDR3, as DNA: TGTGCCAGCAGCCTCAGGGGGCAGGATAATGAAAAACTGTTTTTT.

The J gene is TRBJ1-1, the V gene TRBV28; perhaps TRBD1 as D (6 bases). The CDR3 is 16 residues long. Germline CDR1 MDHEN, CDR2 SYDVKM. Trimming took 5 bases from V and 1 from J, leaving 17 bases between them. This CDR3 is CASSGVTLRGNTEAFF. As DNA, the CDR3 is TGTGCCAGCAGTGGGGTGACGCTCAGGGGGAACACTGAAGCTTTCTTT. The variable domain in full, with the rest retrieved from reference TRBV28 and TRBJ1-1, is DVKVTQSSRYLVKRTGEKVFLECVQDMDHENMFWYRQDPGLGLRLIYFSYDVKMKEKGDIPEGYSVSREKKERFSLILESASTNQTSMYLCASSGVTLRGNTEAFFGQGTRLTVV.

CDR3 region: CASSSPDSGTQYF. The CDR3 nucleotides are TGTGCCAGCAGCTCCCCGGACTCCGGTACGCAGTATTTT. The chain has TRBV7-9 and TRBJ2-3; TRBD2 might be the D (5 bases). The CDR3 runs to 13 residues. Germline CDR1 is SEHNR and CDR2 is FQNEAQ (reference sequence). V gave up 4 bases and J gave up 8 bases, with 13 bases separating them.

The V call is TRBV27, the J call TRBJ2-5; TRBD1 might be the D (6 bases). With 5 bases removed from V and 3 bases from J, the gap between germline ends came to 13 bases. Per germline, CDR1 MNHEY and CDR2 SMNVEV (reference sequence). CDR3 size: 14 residues. This chain's CDR3 is CASSLTGTEETQYF. CDR3 coding DNA: TGTGCCAGCAGTCTAACAGGGACCGAAGAGACCCAGTACTTC.

The chain couples TRBV3-1 (or the pseudogene TRBV3-2) to TRBJ1-1; TRBD1 is a possible D gene (6 bases). The CDR3 has 14 residues. CDR1 is LGHDT, CDR2 YNNKEL, per germline (reference sequence). Trimming left V 2 bases short and J 11 bases short, with 18 bases between. DNA for the CDR3: TGTGCCAGCAGCCAACCTGGGGGGGGGCGCGGGGCTTTCTTT. This encodes CASSQPGGGRGAFF.